Listed below are T cell receptor beta chains from one sample, sequenced in a study of blood T cell repertoires in COVID-19. The method was immunoSEQ multiplex PCR; TCRdb's version includes in-frame clones alone and lacks a portion of them. The sample carries roughly 150,000 clones, around four fifths recorded once. Sequencing used PBMCs or T cells enriched from blood (not recorded which). These receptors came from a man between 65 and 79 years old who had been exposed to COVID-19. The conserved cysteine and the conserved F or W are not part of the CDR3 here. Where a row states a size, it is once, few, many or the class of an expanded clone; other rows omit it.

J	V	size	CDR3
TRBJ2-2	TRBV5-6	NA	ASSSLGQPNTGELF
TRBJ1-1	TRBV18	NA	ASSHRTDEAF
TRBJ2-2	TRBV7-2	once	ASSLEPGTGELF
TRBJ1-1	TRBV11-1	NA	ASSLTRGLSTEAF
TRBJ2-1	TRBV7-2	NA	ASRQGAGRSYNEQF
TRBJ2-2	TRBV6-5	NA	ASRLTYPETGELF
TRBJ2-5	TRBV6-5	NA	ASTEGLAGVGTQY
TRBJ1-2	TRBV30	NA	AWSVWPAVSYGYT
TRBJ1-5	TRBV6-2/TRBV6-3	NA	ASSSPGTPNQPQH
TRBJ2-3	TRBV5-6	NA	ASSFYPGLAGDDTQY
TRBJ2-1	TRBV24-1	NA	ATSDPRQGFYNEQF
TRBJ2-5	TRBV27	NA	ASSLWGRGQETQY
TRBJ1-3	TRBV5-1	NA	ASSRDSGNTIY
TRBJ1-2	TRBV3-1/TRBV3-2	NA	ASSQGGVGAYGYT
TRBJ2-3	TRBV11-3	NA	ASSLGSGGPGDTQY
TRBJ2-3	TRBV7-9	few	ASSFLAGGIDTQY
TRBJ1-2	TRBV3-1/TRBV3-2	NA	ASSQGAGGYT
TRBJ1-5	TRBV7-2	NA	ASSLAEGGGGWPQH
TRBJ1-4	TRBV5-1	NA	ASRQTGGNEKLF
TRBJ1-1	TRBV21-1	NA	ASSSMEPRVSVTEAF
TRBJ1-2	TRBV6-5	NA	ASTHIDREGYGYT
TRBJ1-1	TRBV19	few	AIRAGSVNTEAF
TRBJ2-5	TRBV5-6	NA	ASSSQSGEETQY
TRBJ2-1	TRBV6-2/TRBV6-3	NA	ASSYLESSGTGPGEQF
TRBJ1-1	TRBV12-3/TRBV12-4	NA	ASSFNVGSRTF
TRBJ2-7	TRBV12-3/TRBV12-4	NA	ASSTREEQY